Below are 20 T cell receptor beta chains sequenced from a single sample in a study of blood T cells in healthy people across ages. Together with a sample-barcoded 5' primer, a J-beta primer mix was included in a second PCR lasting about 6 to 12 cycles. TCRdb itself ran the 5' RACE reads through MiXCR, one entry per CDR3 protein. The table shows 1 million to 1.2 million distinct CDR3 sequences, with 35% to 40% occurring only once. The specimen was blood. Source of these receptors: a man between 18 and 35 years old in good health.

This sequence joins TRBV20-1 and TRBJ1-2; D not certain. CDR1 is DFQATT and CDR2 is SNEGSKA in the germline V gene (reference sequence). The CDR3 covers 12 residues. V shed 3 bases and J shed 8 bases, with 13 bases lying between them. The CDR3 bases are TGCAGTGCTAGTTCCCGGGGTCCCGGCTACACCTTC. Protein sequence: CSASSRGPGYTF.

This chain links TRBV7-2 with TRBJ1-3; tentatively, D is TRBD1 (6 bases). Germline CDR1 is SGHTA and CDR2 is FQGNSA. Trimming took 2 bases from V and 0 from J, leaving 20 bases between them. The CDR3 loop spans 19 amino acids. Here the CDR3 DNA reads TGTGCCAGCAGCTTATGGGGACATCAGAGGGGTAACTCTGGAAACACCATATATTTT. Translated: CASSLWGHQRGNSGNTIYF.

This clonotype occurred once. This rearrangement joins TRBV12-3 or TRBV12-4 to TRBJ2-7; TRBD2 aligns across 10 bases. The CDR3 loop spans 15 amino acids. The ends lost 6 bases at V and 7 bases at J; junction bases unmatched: 12. DNA of the CDR3: TGTGCCAGCAGACGAGCGGGGGGGAATACCAATGAGCAGTACTTC. Translated: CASRRAGGNTNEQYF.

This clonotype was seen only once. The chain links TRBV7-2 to TRBJ2-5; 8 bases are shared with TRBD2. This CDR3 region has 15 residues. From germline, CDR1 is SGHTA and CDR2 FQGNSA. Trimming removed 4 bases from V and 5 bases from J; junction bases left unmatched: 9. In DNA, the CDR3 is TGTGCCAGCAGCTCGATACTAGCGGAGGGGGAGACCCAGTACTTC. Protein: CASSSILAEGETQYF.

J is TRBJ1-4 and V is TRBV7-2; 7 bases match TRBD1. CDR1 and CDR2 from the germline V gene are SGHTA and FQGNSA. The trim removed 5 bases at V and 0 bases at J, leaving 3 bases unmatched. The length of the CDR3 is 15 residues. This CDR3 is CASSRQGATNEKLFF. The DNA for the CDR3 is TGTGCCAGCAGCCGACAGGGAGCAACTAATGAAAAACTGTTTTTT.

This chain uses TRBV6-4 with TRBJ2-1; 7 bases are shared with TRBD1. The assigned J gene may be wrong: the sequence end matches TRBJ2-7 better. The length of the CDR3 is 14 residues. Looked up from germline, CDR1 is MRHNA and CDR2 is SNTAGT. The CDR3 spells CASSRQGWYNEQYF. CDR3 bases: TGTGCCAGCAGTAGACAGGGTTGGTACAATGAGCAGTACTTC.

The chain joins TRBV7-9 to TRBJ1-6, with D tentatively TRBD1 (5 bases). The CDR3 is made up of 17 amino acids. CDR1 is SEHNR and CDR2 is FQNEAQ in the germline V gene (reference sequence). Trimming removed 2 bases at V and 0 bases at J, with 11 bases between. CDR3 loop: CASSLNQGSSYNSPLHF. In DNA form, the CDR3 reads TGTGCCAGCAGCTTAAATCAGGGAAGCTCCTATAATTCACCCCTCCACTTT.

This clonotype was seen once. The chain is built from TRBV4-3 and TRBJ2-3; the D gene is possibly TRBD2 (5 bases). Per germline, CDR1 LGHNA and CDR2 YSLEER. V shed 1 base and J shed 4 bases, with 15 bases lying between them. This CDR3 spans 16 amino acids. The CDR3 sequence is CASSQVASVNADTQYF. CDR3 in DNA: TGCGCCAGCAGCCAAGTAGCGTCTGTTAACGCAGATACGCAGTATTTT.

This clonotype was picked up one time. The chain links TRBV4-3 to TRBJ2-1, with D hard to call. Trimming left V 1 base short and J 3 bases short, with 10 bases between. CDR1 LGHNA and CDR2 YSLEER come from the germline V gene. The CDR3 length is 15 residues. This CDR3 reads CASSQVLQDYNEQFF. The CDR3 coding sequence is TGCGCCAGCAGCCAAGTTTTGCAGGACTACAATGAGCAGTTCTTC.

The CDR3 DNA follows: TGCAGTGCTAGATTTGTTAACAATGAGCAGTTCTTC. Its translation is CSARFVNNEQFF. The genes are TRBV20-1 and TRBJ2-1; D remains ambiguous. Trimming removed 2 bases at V and 5 bases at J, with 7 bases between. The CDR3 has 12 residues. Per the germline V gene, CDR1 is DFQATT and CDR2 is SNEGSKA (reference sequence).

Regarding this clonotype: At one of its ends the junction is not consistent with the germline gene, which may arise from a read error. The V and J genes are TRBV29-1 and TRBJ2-6; D possibly corresponds to TRBD1 (5 bases). This CDR3 comprises 13 residues. CDR1 is SQVTM, CDR2 ANQGSEA, per germline. The CDR3 DNA sequence: TGCAGCGTTTTAGGGGCTGGGGCCAACGTTCTGACTTTC. This gives the protein CSVLGAGANVLTF.

The J gene is TRBJ2-3, the V gene TRBV20-1; D remains unclear. This CDR3 is 13 amino acids long. The V gene's germline CDR1 is DFQATT and CDR2 SNEGSKA (reference sequence). The ends were cut back, 1 base at V and 4 bases at J, with 9 bases in the middle. CDR3 protein: CSARGRAADTQYF. The DNA for the CDR3 is TGCAGTGCTAGAGGTAGAGCCGCAGATACGCAGTATTTT.

J is TRBJ1-5 and V is TRBV3-1, with 7 bases that match TRBD1. Germline values: CDR1 LGHDT, CDR2 YNNKEL (reference sequence). The CDR3 totals 17 residues. Trimming cost V 4 bases and J 2 bases; bases outside gene matches: 11. The CDR3 sequence: CASSPSDRVVGNQPQHF. The CDR3, as DNA: TGTGCCAGCAGCCCGAGCGACAGGGTCGTCGGCAATCAGCCCCAGCATTTT.

The rearrangement links TRBV7-6 to TRBJ1-4; D is unclear. V lost 4 bases and J lost 2, with 8 bases in between. Germline lookup yields CDR1 SGHVS and CDR2 FNYEAQ. The CDR3 runs 14 residues. The CDR3 DNA reads TGTGCCAGCAGCTCTTTCCTGACTAATGAAAAACTGTTTTTT. Protein sequence: CASSSFLTNEKLFF.

This clonotype came up a few times. The chain uses TRBV5-1 and TRBJ1-4; maybe TRBD1 (6 bases). The CDR3 is 14 residues long. Trimming shortened V by 5 bases and J by 1 base, and 9 bases separated the two germline ends. Germline V gene sequence: CDR1 SGHRS, CDR2 YFSETQ. CDR3 sequence (DNA): TGCGCCAGCAGACGGGACAAAACTAATGAAAAACTGTTTTTT. It specifies CASRRDKTNEKLFF.

CDR3 coding DNA: TGTGCCAGCAGTTTATCCCGGACTAGCGGGGGGCCAGATACGCAGTATTTT. It codes for CASSLSRTSGGPDTQYF. The genes are TRBV27 and TRBJ2-3, with 14 bases aligning to TRBD2. The germline CDR1 and CDR2 sequences are MNHEY and SMNVEV (reference sequence). This CDR3 is built from 17 residues. V shed 0 bases, J shed 4 bases, and the junction held 3 bases outside the gene matches.

Ten or more counts support this clonotype. A much more abundant neighbour one base away suggests this may be a read error. This chain uses TRBV7-9 with TRBJ2-5; a weak D match, TRBD2 (6 bases). Trimming pared 5 bases from V and 5 bases from J, leaving 15 bases between. CDR1 is SEHNR, CDR2 FQNEAQ, per germline (reference sequence). The CDR3 extends over 14 amino acids. The CDR3 spells CASSALGLIETQYF. DNA of the CDR3: TGTGCCAGCAGCGCGCTCGGACTAATCGAGACCCAGTACTTC.

CDR3 in amino acids: CAISVGLAGSTDTQYF. The CDR3 DNA reads as TGTGCCATCAGTGTCGGACTAGCGGGGTCCACAGATACGCAGTATTTT. The chain couples TRBV10-3 to TRBJ2-3; 12 bases align to TRBD2. CDR3 size: 16 residues. The V gene's germline CDR1 is ENHRY and CDR2 SYGVKD. Trimming removed 4 bases from V and 2 bases from J; junction bases left unmatched: 4.

This clonotype was observed a single time. J is TRBJ2-2 and V is TRBV13; 7 nucleotides align to TRBD1. This CDR3 has 16 residues. Germline V lookup: CDR1 PRHDT, CDR2 FYEKMQ (reference sequence). Trimming cost V 3 bases and J 2 bases; bases outside gene matches: 6. CDR3 amino acids: CASSFEGAINTGELFF. In DNA, the CDR3 is TGTGCCAGCAGCTTTGAGGGGGCAATCAACACCGGGGAGCTGTTTTTT.

The chain uses TRBV29-1 and TRBJ1-1; D uncertain. Looked up from germline, CDR1 is SQVTM and CDR2 is ANQGSEA. The CDR3 totals 14 residues. Trimming pared 4 bases from V and 0 bases from J, leaving 12 bases between. CDR3 protein: CSVVAGNMNTEAFF. The CDR3 nucleotides read TGCAGCGTTGTTGCGGGAAACATGAACACTGAAGCTTTCTTT.